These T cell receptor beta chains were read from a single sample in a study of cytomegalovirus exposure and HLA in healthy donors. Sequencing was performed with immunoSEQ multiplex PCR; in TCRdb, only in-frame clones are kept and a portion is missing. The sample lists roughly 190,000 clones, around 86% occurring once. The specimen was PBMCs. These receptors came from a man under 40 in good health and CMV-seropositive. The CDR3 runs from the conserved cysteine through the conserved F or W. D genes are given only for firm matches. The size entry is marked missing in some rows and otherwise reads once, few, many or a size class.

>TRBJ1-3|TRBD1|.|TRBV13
CASSWTGFRNTIYF
TGTGCCAGCAGCTGGACAGGGTTTAGAAACACCATATATTTT
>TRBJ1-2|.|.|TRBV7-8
CASSVQGRDGYTF
TGTGCCAGCAGCGTACAGGGTAGGGATGGCTACACCTTC
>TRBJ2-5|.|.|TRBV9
CASSPPGQQETQYF
TGTGCCAGCAGCCCTCCGGGACAACAAGAGACCCAGTACTTC
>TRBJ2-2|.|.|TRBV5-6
CASIIGRTDTGELFF
TGTGCCAGCATCATAGGTAGGACAGACACCGGGGAGCTGTTTTTT
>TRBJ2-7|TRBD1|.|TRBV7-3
CASSLAPGQGASLLTYEQYF
TGTGCCAGCAGCTTAGCCCCGGGACAGGGGGCCTCACTCCTCACCTACGAGCAGTACTTC
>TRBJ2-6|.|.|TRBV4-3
CASSQELGAGANVLTF
TGCGCCAGCAGCCAGGAACTAGGCGCTGGGGCCAACGTCCTGACTTTC
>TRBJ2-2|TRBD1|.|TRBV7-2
CASTPRPTGMNTGELFF
TGTGCCAGCACCCCCAGGCCGACAGGGATGAACACCGGGGAGCTGTTTTTT
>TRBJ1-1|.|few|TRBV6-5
CASSYGTPTEAFF
TGTGCCAGCAGTTACGGGACTCCCACTGAAGCTTTCTTT
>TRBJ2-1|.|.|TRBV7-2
CASIQGRGNNEQFF
TGTGCCAGCATCCAAGGGCGAGGGAACAATGAGCAGTTCTTC
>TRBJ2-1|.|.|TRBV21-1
CASSKKEGLAGTYNEQFF
TGTGCCAGCAGTAAAAAAGAGGGTCTAGCGGGCACCTACAATGAGCAGTTCTTC
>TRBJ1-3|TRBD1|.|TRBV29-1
CSVVTGLYSGNTIYF
TGCAGCGTTGTGACAGGGCTCTACTCTGGAAACACCATATATTTT
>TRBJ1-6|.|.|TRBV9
CASSVGIDSTTANSPLHF
TGTGCCAGCAGCGTAGGTATTGACAGCACGACCGCTAATTCACCCCTCCACTTT
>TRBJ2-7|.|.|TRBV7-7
CASSLNAGSYEQYF
TGTGCTAGCAGCTTAAATGCAGGTTCCTACGAGCAGTACTTC
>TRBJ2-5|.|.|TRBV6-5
CASSYGAAQYF
TGTGCCAGCAGTTACGGGGCGGCCCAGTACTTC
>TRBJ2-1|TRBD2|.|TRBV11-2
CASSPRERELGYNEQFF
TGTGCCAGCAGCCCCCGCGAGCGGGAGTTGGGCTACAATGAGCAGTTCTTC
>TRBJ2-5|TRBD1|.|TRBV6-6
CASIQGQGQETQYF
TGTGCCAGCATACAGGGACAGGGGCAAGAGACCCAGTACTTC
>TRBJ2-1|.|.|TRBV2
CASKQGYNEQFF
TGTGCCAGCAAACAGGGTTACAATGAGCAGTTCTTC
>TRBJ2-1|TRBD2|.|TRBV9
CASSVAGSSGAYNEQFF
TGTGCCAGCAGCGTAGCGGGTAGTAGCGGGGCTTACAATGAGCAGTTCTTC
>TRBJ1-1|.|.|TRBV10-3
CAISESGQKNTEAFF
TGTGCCATCAGTGAGTCGGGGCAGAAGAACACTGAAGCTTTCTTT
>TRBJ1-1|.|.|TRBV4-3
CASSPDRTDTEAFF
TGCGCCAGCAGCCCAGATAGGACAGACACTGAAGCTTTCTTT
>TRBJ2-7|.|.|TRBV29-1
CSVDWRGQGAYEQYF
TGCAGCGTTGATTGGCGAGGTCAGGGAGCTTACGAGCAGTACTTC
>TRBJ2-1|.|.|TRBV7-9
CASSAGGNEQFF
TGTGCCAGCAGCGCCGGGGGCAATGAGCAGTTCTTC
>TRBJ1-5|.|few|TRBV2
CASTAGRDQPQHF
TGTGCCAGCACGGCAGGGAGGGATCAGCCCCAGCATTTT
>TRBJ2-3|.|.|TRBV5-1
CASSLGASATDTQYF
TGCGCCAGCAGCTTGGGAGCTAGTGCCACAGATACGCAGTATTTT
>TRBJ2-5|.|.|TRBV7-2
CASSFHTAGGETQYF
TGTGCCAGCAGCTTCCACACGGCTGGGGGAGAGACCCAGTACTTC
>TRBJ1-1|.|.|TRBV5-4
CASSRRTANAAFF
TGTGCCAGCAGCCGTCGGACAGCAAATGCCGCTTTCTTT
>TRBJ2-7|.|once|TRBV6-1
CASGIGAQRNEQYF
TGTGCCAGCGGGATAGGGGCCCAAAGAAACGAGCAGTACTTC
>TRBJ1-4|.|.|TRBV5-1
CASSLLGPRPDEKLFF
TGCGCCAGCAGCTTGTTAGGGCCGCGCCCGGATGAAAAACTGTTTTTT
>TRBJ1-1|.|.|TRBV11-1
CASLESNTEAFF
TGTGCCAGCCTGGAGTCGAACACTGAAGCTTTCTTT
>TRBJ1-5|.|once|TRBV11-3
CASSLGVNQPQHF
TGTGCCAGCAGCTTAGGGGTCAATCAGCCCCAGCATTTT
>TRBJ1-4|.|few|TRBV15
CATSRRPGWGAANEKLFF
TGTGCCACCAGCAGGAGGCCTGGCTGGGGGGCTGCTAATGAAAAACTGTTTTTT
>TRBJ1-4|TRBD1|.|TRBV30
CAWRRGQGREKLFF
TGTGCCTGGAGGCGTGGACAGGGACGGGAAAAACTGTTTTTT
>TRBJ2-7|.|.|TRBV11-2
CASSPRDQSYEQYF
TGTGCCAGCAGCCCCCGTGACCAATCCTACGAGCAGTACTTC
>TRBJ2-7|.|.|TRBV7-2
CASSPPGVEQYF
TGTGCCAGCAGCCCTCCGGGGGTCGAGCAGTACTTC
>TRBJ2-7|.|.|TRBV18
CASSPPLLNRVHNYEQYF
TGTGCCAGCTCACCACCACTGCTTAACAGGGTCCATAACTACGAGCAGTACTTC
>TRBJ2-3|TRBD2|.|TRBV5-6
CASSVRGVGDTQYF
TGTGCCAGCAGCGTCCGGGGGGTAGGGGATACGCAGTATTTT
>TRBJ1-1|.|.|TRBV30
CAWSLNTGKAFF
TGTGCCTGGAGTCTAAACACAGGGAAGGCTTTCTTT
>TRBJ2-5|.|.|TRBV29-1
CSVEVSKRAVETQYF
TGCAGCGTTGAAGTGAGTAAAAGGGCAGTGGAGACCCAGTACTTC
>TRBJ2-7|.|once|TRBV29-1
CSVAGTGAYEQYF
TGCAGCGTAGCCGGGACCGGGGCCTACGAGCAGTACTTC
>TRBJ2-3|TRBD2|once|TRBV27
CASSWTGTSADTQYF
TGTGCCAGCAGTTGGACCGGGACTAGCGCAGATACGCAGTATTTT
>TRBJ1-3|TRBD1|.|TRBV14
CASRAGGSRNTIYF
TGTGCCAGCAGGGCAGGGGGGTCAAGAAACACCATATATTTT
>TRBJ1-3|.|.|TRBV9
CASSARQGGTGNTIYF
TGTGCCAGCAGCGCCCGGCAGGGAGGGACGGGAAACACCATATATTTT
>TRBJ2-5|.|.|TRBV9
CAPGPSAQETQYF
TGTGCCCCCGGCCCCAGCGCCCAAGAGACCCAGTACTTC
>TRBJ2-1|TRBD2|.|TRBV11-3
CASSPGRAGDEQFF
TGTGCCAGCAGCCCCGGGAGGGCCGGGGATGAGCAGTTCTTC
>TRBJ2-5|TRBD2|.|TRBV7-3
CASSLREGETQYF
TGTGCCAGCAGCCTCAGGGAGGGGGAGACCCAGTACTTC
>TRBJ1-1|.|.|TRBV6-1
CASGSGAGTEAFF
TGTGCCAGCGGGAGTGGTGCGGGGACTGAAGCTTTCTTT
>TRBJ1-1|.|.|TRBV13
CASSLGRQNTEAFF
TGTGCCAGCAGCTTAGGCCGACAGAACACTGAAGCTTTCTTT
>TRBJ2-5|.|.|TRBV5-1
CASSFLGSGKQETQYF
TGCGCCAGCAGCTTTTTAGGTAGCGGAAAACAAGAGACCCAGTACTTC
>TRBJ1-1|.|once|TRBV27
CASRDSPLETEAFF
TGTGCCAGCAGGGATAGCCCTTTGGAGACTGAAGCTTTCTTT
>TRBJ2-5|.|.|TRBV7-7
CASSPRIDQETQYF
TGTGCCAGCAGCCCCCGAATCGACCAAGAGACCCAGTACTTC
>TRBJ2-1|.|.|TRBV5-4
CASSFSPGTYNEQFF
TGTGCCAGCAGCTTTTCGCCTGGTACCTACAATGAGCAGTTCTTC
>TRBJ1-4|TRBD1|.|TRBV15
CATSRGSGTENEKLFF
TGTGCCACCAGCAGAGGTTCGGGGACAGAGAATGAAAAACTGTTTTTT
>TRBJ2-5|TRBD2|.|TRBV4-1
CASSQDTERGGLRETQYF
TGCGCCAGCAGCCAAGATACAGAGCGGGGGGGCCTTCGGGAGACCCAGTACTTC
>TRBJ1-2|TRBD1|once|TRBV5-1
CASSNGDRGLQGYTF
TGCGCCAGCAGCAACGGGGACAGGGGTCTACAGGGCTACACCTTC
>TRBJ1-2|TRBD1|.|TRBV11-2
CASSLPRTGGNNYGYTF
TGTGCCAGCAGCTTACCCCGGACAGGGGGAAACAACTATGGCTACACCTTC
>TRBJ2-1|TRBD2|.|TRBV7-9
CASSSPGLAHEQFF
TGTGCCAGCAGCTCTCCGGGACTAGCCCATGAGCAGTTCTTC
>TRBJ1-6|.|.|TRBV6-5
CASSYSSSPLHF
TGTGCCAGCAGTTACTCCAGCTCACCCCTCCACTTT
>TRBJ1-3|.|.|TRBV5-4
CASSLEEGLGNTIYF
TGTGCCAGCAGCTTGGAGGAGGGACTCGGAAACACCATATATTTT
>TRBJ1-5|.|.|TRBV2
CASSWAGVQPQHF
TGTGCCAGCAGCTGGGCAGGGGTCCAGCCCCAGCATTTT
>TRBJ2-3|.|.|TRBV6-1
CASGKLGPDTDTQYF
TGTGCCAGCGGCAAGTTGGGGCCTGACACAGATACGCAGTATTTT